This TCR beta chain appears in the sequencing data of a study of blood T cell repertoires in COVID-19. As for the study in general: In each case, the material was cDNA or gDNA derived from T cells, B-cell-depleted T cells, or PBMCs.

Germline loops: CDR1 SGHTA, CDR2 FQGTGA. The ends were cut back, 6 bases at V and 3 bases at J, with 10 bases in the middle. This CDR3 is built from 13 residues. Method: immunoSEQ multiplex PCR; TCRdb's copy keeps in-frame clones and lacks some. There are a few hundred thousand clones in the sample; more than 75% occur only once, and just under 1% lies in the top ten. This TCR derives from a man in his forties with acute or convalescent COVID-19. The sample comprised peripheral blood. The chain joins TRBV7-3 to TRBJ2-3; D unresolved. For the CDR3, the DNA is TGTGCCAGCAGGGCGGCAGTTACAGATACGCAGTATTTT. It translates to CASRAAVTDTQYF.